Sequencing of this T cell receptor beta chain was carried out in a study of a mutant IDH1 vaccine in newly diagnosed glioma. Across the study: The sex distribution of treated patients was roughly 62% male and 37.5% female, with a mean age of around 40 years. Radiotherapy, temozolomide, or both had been given previously, and both were given to most. Study outcomes and limitations: Immune responses induced by vaccination arose in approximately 93% of the patients.

The repertoire was sequenced with immunoSEQ multiplex PCR; TCRdb's copy has only in-frame clones and lacks some. The table has about 88,000 clones, about 80% seen once; the top ten hold 5% to 5.5%. Germline lookup yields CDR1 DFQATT and CDR2 SNEGSKA (reference sequence). V was pared by 6 bases and J by 3 bases, with 8 bases between. The CDR3 contains 11 residues. Points on this clone: What it binds is not known.

Time point given: baseline, week 1 (first vaccination visit). Indicated treatment: pre-vaccination baseline after standard-of-care therapy. The donors had new WHO grade 3 or 4 astrocytomas; these were IDH1-mutant and ATRX-lost. The receptor's source is a man between 40 and 49 years old with glioma. Some clones in this sample may be carry-over from other donors' samples. Sequencing used PBMCs, obtained from a glioma patient treated with radiotherapy, temozolomide or both. The rearrangement joins TRBV20-1 to TRBJ1-1, with D perhaps TRBD1 (5 bases). As DNA, the CDR3 is TGCAGTGCAAGACAGTACACTGAAGCTTTCTTT. Translation: CSARQYTEAFF.